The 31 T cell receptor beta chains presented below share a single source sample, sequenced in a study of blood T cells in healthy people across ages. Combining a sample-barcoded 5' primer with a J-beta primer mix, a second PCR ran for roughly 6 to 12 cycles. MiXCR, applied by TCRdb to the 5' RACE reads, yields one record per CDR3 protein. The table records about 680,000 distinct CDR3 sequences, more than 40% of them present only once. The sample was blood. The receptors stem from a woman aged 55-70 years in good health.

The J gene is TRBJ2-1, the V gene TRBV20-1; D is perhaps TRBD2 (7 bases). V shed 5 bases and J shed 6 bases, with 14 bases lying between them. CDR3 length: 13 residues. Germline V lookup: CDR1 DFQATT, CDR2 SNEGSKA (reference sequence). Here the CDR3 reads CSAGGGRVNEQFF. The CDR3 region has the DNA TGCAGTGCTGGGGGCGGGAGAGTCAATGAGCAGTTCTTC.

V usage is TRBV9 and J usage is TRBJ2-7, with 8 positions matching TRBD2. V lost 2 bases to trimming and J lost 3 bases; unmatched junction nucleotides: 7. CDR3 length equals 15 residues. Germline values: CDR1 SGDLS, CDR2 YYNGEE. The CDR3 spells CASSVSPGLGYEQYF. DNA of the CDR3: TGTGCCAGCAGCGTCAGCCCGGGACTAGGCTACGAGCAGTACTTC.

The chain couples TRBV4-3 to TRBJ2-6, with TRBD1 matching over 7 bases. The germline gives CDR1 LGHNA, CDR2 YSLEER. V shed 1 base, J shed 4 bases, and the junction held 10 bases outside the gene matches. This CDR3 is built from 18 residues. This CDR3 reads CASSQGRRTGAGANVLTF. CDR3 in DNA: TGCGCCAGCAGCCAAGGAAGACGTACAGGGGCCGGGGCCAACGTCCTGACTTTC.

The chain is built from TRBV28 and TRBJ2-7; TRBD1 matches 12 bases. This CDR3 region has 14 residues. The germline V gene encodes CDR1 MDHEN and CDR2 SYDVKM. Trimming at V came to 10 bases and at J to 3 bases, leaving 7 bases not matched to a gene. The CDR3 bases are TGTGCCACACGGGGACAGGGGGCATACTACGAGCAGTACTTC. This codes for CATRGQGAYYEQYF.

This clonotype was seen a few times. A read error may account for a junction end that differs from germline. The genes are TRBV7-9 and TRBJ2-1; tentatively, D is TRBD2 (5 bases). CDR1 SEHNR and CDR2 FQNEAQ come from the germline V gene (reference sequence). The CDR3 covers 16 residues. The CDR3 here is CASSLRRLSTPNEQFF. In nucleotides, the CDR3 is TGTGCCAGCAGCCTGCGTCGACTATCTACCCCCAATGAACAGTTCTTC.

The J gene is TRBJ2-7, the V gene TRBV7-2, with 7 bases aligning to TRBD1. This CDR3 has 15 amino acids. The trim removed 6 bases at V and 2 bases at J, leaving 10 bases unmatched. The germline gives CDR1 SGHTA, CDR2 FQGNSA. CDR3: CASSHPGQATYEQYF. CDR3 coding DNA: TGTGCCAGCAGTCATCCTGGACAGGCCACCTACGAGCAGTACTTC.

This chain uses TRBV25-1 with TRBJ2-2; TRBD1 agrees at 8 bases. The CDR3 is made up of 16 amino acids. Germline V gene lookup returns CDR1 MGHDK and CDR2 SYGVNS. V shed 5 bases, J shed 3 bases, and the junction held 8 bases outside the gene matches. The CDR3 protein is CASSPPGGRDTGELFF. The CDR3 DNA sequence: TGTGCCAGCAGTCCACCAGGGGGCAGGGACACCGGGGAGCTGTTTTTT.

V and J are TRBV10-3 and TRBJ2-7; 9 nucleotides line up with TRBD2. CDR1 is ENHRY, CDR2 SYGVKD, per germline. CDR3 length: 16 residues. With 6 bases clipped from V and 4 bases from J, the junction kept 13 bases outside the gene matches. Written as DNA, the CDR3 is TGTGCCATCAGAGAGGACTCGGCGGGAGGGACTTACGAGCAGTACTTC. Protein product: CAIREDSAGGTYEQYF.

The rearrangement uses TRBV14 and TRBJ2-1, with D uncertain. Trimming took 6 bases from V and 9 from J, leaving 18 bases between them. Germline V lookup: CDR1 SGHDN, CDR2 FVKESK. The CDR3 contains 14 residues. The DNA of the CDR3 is TGTGCCAGCAGTAATGCCGGTAGACGCAGTGAGCAGTTCTTC. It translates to CASSNAGRRSEQFF.

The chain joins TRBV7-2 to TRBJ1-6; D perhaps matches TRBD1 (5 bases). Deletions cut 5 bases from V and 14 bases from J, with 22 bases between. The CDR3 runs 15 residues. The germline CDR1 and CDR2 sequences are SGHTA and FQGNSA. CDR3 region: CASSPTDYPGVALHF. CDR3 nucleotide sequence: TGTGCCAGCAGCCCGACAGATTACCCTGGAGTAGCCCTCCACTTT.

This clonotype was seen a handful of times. Here the CDR3 DNA reads TGTGCCAGCAGTTTGTGGGACTCAGGCGGCGAGCAGTACTTC. Its protein is CASSLWDSGGEQYF. This chain joins TRBV28 and TRBJ2-7; D possibly corresponds to TRBD2 (6 bases). Germline assignment: CDR1 MDHEN and CDR2 SYDVKM. Between the trimmed V and J ends, which lost 3 bases and 6 bases, there was a span of 15 bases. The CDR3 extends over 14 amino acids.

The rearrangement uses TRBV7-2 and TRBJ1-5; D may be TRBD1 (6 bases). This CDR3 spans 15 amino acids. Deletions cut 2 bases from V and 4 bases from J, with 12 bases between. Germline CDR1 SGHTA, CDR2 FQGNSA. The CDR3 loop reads CASSLITGPNQPQHF. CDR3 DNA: TGTGCCAGCAGCTTAATAACAGGGCCGAATCAGCCCCAGCATTTT.

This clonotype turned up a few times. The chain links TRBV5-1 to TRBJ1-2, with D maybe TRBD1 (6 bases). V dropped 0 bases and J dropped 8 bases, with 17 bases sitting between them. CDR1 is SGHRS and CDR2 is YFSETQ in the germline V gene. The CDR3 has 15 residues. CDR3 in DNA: TGCGCCAGCAGCTTGGTGGGGACAATTTCGAGCGGCTACACCTTC. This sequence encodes CASSLVGTISSGYTF.

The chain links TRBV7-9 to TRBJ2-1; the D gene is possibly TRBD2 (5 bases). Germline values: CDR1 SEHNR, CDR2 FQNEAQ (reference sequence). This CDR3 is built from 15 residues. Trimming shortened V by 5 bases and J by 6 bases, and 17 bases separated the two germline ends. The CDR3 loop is CASSPPGNLGNEQFF. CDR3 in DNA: TGTGCCAGCAGCCCGCCGGGAAACTTAGGCAATGAGCAGTTCTTC.

CDR3 protein: CASSLEASGGTQYF. The CDR3 DNA reads as TGCGCCAGCAGCTTGGAAGCCAGCGGGGGGACCCAGTACTTC. This chain connects TRBV5-1 to TRBJ2-7; 8 nucleotides align to TRBD2. Matching the DNA end better, TRBJ2-5 makes the J call doubtful. The CDR3 has 14 amino acids. Germline V gives CDR1 SGHRS, CDR2 YFSETQ.

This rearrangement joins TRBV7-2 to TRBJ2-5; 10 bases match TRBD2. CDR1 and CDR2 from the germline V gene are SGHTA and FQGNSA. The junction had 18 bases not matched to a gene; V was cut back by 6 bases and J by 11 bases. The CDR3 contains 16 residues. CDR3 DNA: TGTGCCAGCAGGCCAGGACTAGCGGACCTATACAATGAGCAGTACTTC. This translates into CASRPGLADLYNEQYF.

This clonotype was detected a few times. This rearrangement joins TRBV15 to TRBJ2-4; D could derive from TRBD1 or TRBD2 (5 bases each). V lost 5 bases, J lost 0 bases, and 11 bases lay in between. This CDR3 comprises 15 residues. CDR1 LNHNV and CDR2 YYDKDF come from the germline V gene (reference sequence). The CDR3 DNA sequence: TGTGCCACCAGCTCGGGGCGCCTAGCCAAAAACATTCAGTACTTC. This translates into CATSSGRLAKNIQYF.

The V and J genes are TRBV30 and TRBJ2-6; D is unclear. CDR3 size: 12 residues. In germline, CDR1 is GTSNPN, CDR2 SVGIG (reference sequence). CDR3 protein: CARSSGANVLTF. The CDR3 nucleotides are TGTGCGCGGAGTTCCGGGGCCAACGTCCTGACTTTC.

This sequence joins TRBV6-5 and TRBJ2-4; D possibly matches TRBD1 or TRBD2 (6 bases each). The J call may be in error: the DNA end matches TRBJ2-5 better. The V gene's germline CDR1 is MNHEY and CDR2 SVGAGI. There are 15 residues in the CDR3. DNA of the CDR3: TGTGCCAGCAGGGGGGCAGGAGGGGGAGAAGAGACCCAGTACTTC. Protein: CASRGAGGGEETQYF.

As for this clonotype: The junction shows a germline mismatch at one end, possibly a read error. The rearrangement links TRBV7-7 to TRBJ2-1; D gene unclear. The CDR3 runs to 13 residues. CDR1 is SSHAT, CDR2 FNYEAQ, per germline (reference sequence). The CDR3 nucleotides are TGTGCTAGCAGCCAGAATCCCTACAATGAGCAGTTCTTC. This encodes CASSQNPYNEQFF.

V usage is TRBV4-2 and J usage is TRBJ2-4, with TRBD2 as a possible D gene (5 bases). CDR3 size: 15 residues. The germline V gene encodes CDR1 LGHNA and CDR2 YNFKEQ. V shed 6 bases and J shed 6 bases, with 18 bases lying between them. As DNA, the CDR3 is TGTGCCAGCAGTCCAAGGATATGGGCGGGAAACATTCAGTACTTC. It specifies CASSPRIWAGNIQYF.

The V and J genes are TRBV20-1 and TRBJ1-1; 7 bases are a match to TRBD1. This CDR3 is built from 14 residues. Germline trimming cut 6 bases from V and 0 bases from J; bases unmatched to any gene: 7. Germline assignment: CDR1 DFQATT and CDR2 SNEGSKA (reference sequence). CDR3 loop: CSAIPGQVNTEAFF. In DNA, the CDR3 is TGCAGTGCAATTCCCGGACAGGTGAACACTGAAGCTTTCTTT.

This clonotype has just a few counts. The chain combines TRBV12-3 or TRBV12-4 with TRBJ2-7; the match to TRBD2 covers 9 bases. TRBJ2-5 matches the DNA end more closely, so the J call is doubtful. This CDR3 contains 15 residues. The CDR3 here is CASSPNAGGSETQYF. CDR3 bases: TGTGCCAGCAGCCCCAATGCGGGAGGGTCAGAGACCCAGTACTTC.

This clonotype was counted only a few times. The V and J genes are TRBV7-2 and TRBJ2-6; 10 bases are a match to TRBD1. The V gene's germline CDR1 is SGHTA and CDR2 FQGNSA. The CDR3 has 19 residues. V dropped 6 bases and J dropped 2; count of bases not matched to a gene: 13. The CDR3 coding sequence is TGTGCCAGCAGACCTAAGACAGGGGGCGTTTCAGCTGGGGCCAACGTCCTGACTTTC. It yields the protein CASRPKTGGVSAGANVLTF.

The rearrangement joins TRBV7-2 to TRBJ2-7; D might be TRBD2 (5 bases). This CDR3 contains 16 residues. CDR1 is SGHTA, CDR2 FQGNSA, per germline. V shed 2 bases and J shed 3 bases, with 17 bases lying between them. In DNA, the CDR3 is TGTGCCAGCAGCTTAATGGCGGGTCAGAGAGTCTACGAGCAGTACTTC. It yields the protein CASSLMAGQRVYEQYF. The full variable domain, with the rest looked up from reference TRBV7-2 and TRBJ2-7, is GAGVSQSPSNKVTEKGKDVELRCDPISGHTALYWYRQSLGQGLEFLIYFQGNSAPDKSGLPSDRFSAERTGGSVSTLTIQRTQQEDSAVYLCASSLMAGQRVYEQYFGPGTRLTVT.

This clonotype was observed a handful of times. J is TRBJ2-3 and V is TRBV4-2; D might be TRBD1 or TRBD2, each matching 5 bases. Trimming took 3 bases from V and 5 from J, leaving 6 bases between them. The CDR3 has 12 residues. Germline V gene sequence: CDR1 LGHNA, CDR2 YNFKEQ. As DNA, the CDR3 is TGTGCCAGCAGCCAGAGGGGAGATACGCAGTATTTT. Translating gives CASSQRGDTQYF.

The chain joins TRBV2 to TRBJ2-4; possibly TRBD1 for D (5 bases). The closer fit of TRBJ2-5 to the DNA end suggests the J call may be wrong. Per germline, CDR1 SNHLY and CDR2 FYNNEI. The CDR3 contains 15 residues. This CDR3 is CASSEENRYQETQYF. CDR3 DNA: TGTGCCAGCAGTGAAGAGAACAGGTATCAGGAGACCCAGTACTTC.

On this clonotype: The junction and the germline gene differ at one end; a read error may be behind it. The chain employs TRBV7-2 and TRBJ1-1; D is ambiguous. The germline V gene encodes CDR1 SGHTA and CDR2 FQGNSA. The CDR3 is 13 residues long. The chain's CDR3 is CAGSLELVREAFF. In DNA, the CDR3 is TGTGCCGGCAGCTTAGAGCTGGTCCGAGAAGCTTTCTTT.

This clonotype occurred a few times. CDR3 in amino acids: CASSPRQGGYSPLHF. The CDR3 coding sequence is TGTGCCAGCAGTCCTCGACAGGGCGGGTATTCACCCCTCCACTTT. The gene calls are TRBV12-3 or TRBV12-4 and TRBJ1-6, with TRBD1 matching over 7 bases. V shed 5 bases and J 8 bases; nucleotides not matched to a gene: 9. This CDR3 is built from 15 residues.

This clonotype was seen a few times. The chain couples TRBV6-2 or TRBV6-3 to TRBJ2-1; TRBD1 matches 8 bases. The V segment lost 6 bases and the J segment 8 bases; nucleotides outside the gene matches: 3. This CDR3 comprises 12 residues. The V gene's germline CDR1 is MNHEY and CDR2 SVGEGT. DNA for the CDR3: TGTGCCAGCAGGGCAGGGGGCGATGAGCAGTTCTTC. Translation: CASRAGGDEQFF.

The DNA for the CDR3 is TGTGCCAGCAGCCAAGGCCTACTAGCGGGACCACCGCCCGACGAGCAGTACTTC. Its protein is CASSQGLLAGPPPDEQYF. The genes are TRBV3-1 and TRBJ2-5; TRBD2 aligns across 10 bases. The J call is in doubt because the DNA end fits TRBJ2-7 better. The CDR3 totals 18 residues. CDR1 and CDR2 from the germline V gene are LGHDT and YNNKEL (reference sequence).